This paragraph covers one T cell receptor (beta chain) sequence. It lacks a known antigen. One base away there is no much larger clone; base qualities are not given. Enrolling through a virtual design, the prospective study's participants ranged in age from roughly 18 to 95 years and lived across more than 20 United States geographic areas. Cohort assignment in the prospective study relied on participant-reported clinical history from a screening survey and a study questionnaire. In the prospective study, mobile phlebotomists collected whole blood, serum and a nasopharyngeal or oropharyngeal swab from each participant. Additional blood draws and questionnaires over a 2-month period could optionally be provided by prospective study participants. Before DNA extraction, blood samples from the prospective study were shipped at room temperature or frozen. The data are from a study of blood T cell repertoires in COVID-19 (dated by TCRdb to between 2020 and 2021). In terms of the full investigation: Collaborator samples came from the United States, Italy and Spain and covered acute and convalescent phases of COVID-19. Where HLA class I and class II types were available, the types were taken from metadata supplied by the sample provider, not from assay-based typing. Samples were obtained from the ongoing ImmuneRACE study (first 160 participants) and from some 1,200 subjects provided by 6 global collaborators. A freely available public database, intended as a resource for researchers studying the immune response to SARS-CoV-2, is where the repertoires were released. The sample metadata nearly always contained a de-identified subject ID, COVID-19 status, age in years and sex. The material from the prospective study consisted of cDNA or gDNA derived from T cells, B-cell-depleted T cells, or PBMCs. Subjects who had been exposed to COVID-19, were actively infected with it, or had recovered from it provided the deeply sampled blood TCRbeta repertoires that made up the dataset.

The immunoSEQ Assay, a bias-controlled multiplex PCR, was used to amplify TCRbeta CDR3 regions from genomic DNA. Under the source paper's analysis protocol: Within the assay, amplification of reference gene primers was used to estimate how many nucleated cells each sample contained. Sequence reads were collapsed and filtered to measure the absolute abundance of every unique TCRbeta CDR3 rearrangement. Productive Simpson clonality was computed per sample as the square root of Simpson's diversity index over productive rearrangements. TCRdb stores this immuneACCESS table with in-frame sequences only. Part of the clones is absent; in the studies checked, under half of the shortfall reflects unresolved V genes, and no reason is known for the rest. That table furnishes V, J and clone size, whereas the DNA furnished D and trimming. Counted in this sample were approximately 150,000 clones; 81% of them appeared once. 5.6% of the sample comes from the top ten.

What the authors observed across the whole study: Clinical and demographic metadata were provided uncurated, with the amount varying by source and participant.

The material sequenced was PBMCs or T cells enriched from blood (not recorded which). The source is a middle-aged woman with acute COVID-19.

The CDR3 has the sequence CASSPPGTLGNEQFF. The sequenced DNA is TGTGCCAGCAGCCCGCCCGGGACTCTGGGCAATGAGCAGTTCTTC. Here the chain combines TRBV3-1 (or the pseudogene TRBV3-2) and TRBJ2-1; TRBD2 is a possible D gene, resting on 6 matching bases. CDR1 and CDR2, looked up from the germline V gene (reference sequence), are LGHDT and YNNKEL. V and J lose 4 bases and 6 bases, and a span of 16 bases separates them. From cysteine to phenylalanine, the CDR3 is 15 amino acids long. The sequence is cut down to CDR3 DNA, 45 bases in frame from base 1.